This TCR beta chain was documented in a study of T cells after yellow fever vaccination. Study-wide findings and caveats: Post-booster samples contained most primary-vaccination clones (nearly 98% CD4, 70% to 90% CD8).

A few counts support this clonotype. Its antigen is unidentified. TCRdb processed the 5' RACE reads anew with MiXCR; each CDR3 protein has one entry. The sample carries some 560,000 distinct CDR3 sequences, under 25% recorded once. CDR3 length: 16 amino acids. V was shortened by 2 bases and J by 5 bases, with 18 bases between the two germline ends. Germline assignment: CDR1 SGHTA and CDR2 FQGNSA. Here the sequenced sample was PBMCs, taken 15 days after the yellow fever booster vaccination. The sequence was obtained from a man between 25 and 39 years old who received the YFV17D yellow fever vaccine. The J gene is TRBJ2-5, the V gene TRBV7-2; D may be TRBD2 (5 bases). CDR3 sequence (DNA): TGTGCCAGCAGCTTACGGTTGCGGGCCGCGACCGAGACCCAGTACTTC. Translated: CASSLRLRAATETQYF.